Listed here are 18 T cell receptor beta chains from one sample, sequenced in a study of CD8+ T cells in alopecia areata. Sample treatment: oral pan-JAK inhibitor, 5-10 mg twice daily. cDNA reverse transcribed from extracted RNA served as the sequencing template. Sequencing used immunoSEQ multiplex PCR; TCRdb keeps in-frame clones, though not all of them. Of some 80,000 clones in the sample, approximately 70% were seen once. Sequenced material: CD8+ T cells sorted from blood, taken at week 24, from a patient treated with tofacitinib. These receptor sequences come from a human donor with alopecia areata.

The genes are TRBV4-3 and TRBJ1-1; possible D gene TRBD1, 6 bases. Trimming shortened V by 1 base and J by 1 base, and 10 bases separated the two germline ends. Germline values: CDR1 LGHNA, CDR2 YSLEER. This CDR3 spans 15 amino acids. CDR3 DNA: TGCGCCAGCAGCCAAGCCTTGACAGGGAACACTGAAGCTTTCTTT. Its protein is CASSQALTGNTEAFF.

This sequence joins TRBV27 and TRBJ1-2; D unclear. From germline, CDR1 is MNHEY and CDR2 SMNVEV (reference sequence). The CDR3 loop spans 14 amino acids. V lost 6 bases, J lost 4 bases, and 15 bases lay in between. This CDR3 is CASSLGSGGYGYTF. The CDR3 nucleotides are TGTGCCAGCAGCCTCGGCTCAGGAGGCTATGGCTACACCTTC.

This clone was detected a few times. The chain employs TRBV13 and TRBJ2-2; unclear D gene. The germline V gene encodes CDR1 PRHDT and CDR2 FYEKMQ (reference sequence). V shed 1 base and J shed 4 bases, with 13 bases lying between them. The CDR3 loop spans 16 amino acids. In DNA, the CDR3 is TGTGCCAGCAGCTTAGAGACGTCATTTTCCACCGGGGAGCTGTTTTTT. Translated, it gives CASSLETSFSTGELFF.

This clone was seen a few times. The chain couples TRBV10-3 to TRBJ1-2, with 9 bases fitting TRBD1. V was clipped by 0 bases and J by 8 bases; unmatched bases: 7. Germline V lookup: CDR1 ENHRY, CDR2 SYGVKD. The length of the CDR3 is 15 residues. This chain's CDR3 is CAISESGTGFFGYTF. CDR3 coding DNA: TGTGCCATCAGTGAGTCAGGGACAGGGTTCTTCGGCTACACCTTC.

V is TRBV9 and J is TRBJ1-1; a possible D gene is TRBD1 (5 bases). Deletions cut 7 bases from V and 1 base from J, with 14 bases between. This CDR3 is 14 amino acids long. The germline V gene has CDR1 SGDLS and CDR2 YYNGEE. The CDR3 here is CASAPGNGNTEAFF. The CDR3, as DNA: TGTGCCAGCGCGCCAGGGAATGGGAACACTGAAGCTTTCTTT.

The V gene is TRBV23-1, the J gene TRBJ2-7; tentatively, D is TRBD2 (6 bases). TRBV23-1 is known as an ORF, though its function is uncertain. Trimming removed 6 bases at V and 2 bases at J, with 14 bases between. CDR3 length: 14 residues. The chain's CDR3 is CASSQEEGTYEQYF. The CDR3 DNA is TGCGCCAGCAGCCAAGAGGAGGGGACCTACGAGCAGTACTTC.

DNA of the CDR3: TGTGCCAGCAGTTACTCGACTAGCGGGAGTTACGAGCAGTACTTC. As protein: CASSYSTSGSYEQYF. This sequence joins TRBV6-6 and TRBJ2-7; 12 nucleotides match TRBD2. V lost 0 bases, J lost 4 bases, and 1 base stayed unmatched. Germline-derived CDR1 and CDR2 are MNHNY and SVGAGI (reference sequence). The CDR3 is 15 amino acids.

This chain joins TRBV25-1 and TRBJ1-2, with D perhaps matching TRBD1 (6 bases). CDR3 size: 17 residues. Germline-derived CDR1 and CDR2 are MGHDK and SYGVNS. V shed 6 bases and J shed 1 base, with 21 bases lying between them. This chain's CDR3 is CASRGQLRARNNYGYTF. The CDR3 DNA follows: TGTGCCAGCAGAGGACAGCTGAGGGCGAGAAATAACTATGGCTACACCTTC.

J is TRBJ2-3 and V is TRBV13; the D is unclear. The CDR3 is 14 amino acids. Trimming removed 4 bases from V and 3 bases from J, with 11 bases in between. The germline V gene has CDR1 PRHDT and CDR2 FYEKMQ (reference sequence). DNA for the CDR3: TGTGCCAGCAGCTCCCACCTGGCAACAGATACGCAGTATTTT. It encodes CASSSHLATDTQYF.

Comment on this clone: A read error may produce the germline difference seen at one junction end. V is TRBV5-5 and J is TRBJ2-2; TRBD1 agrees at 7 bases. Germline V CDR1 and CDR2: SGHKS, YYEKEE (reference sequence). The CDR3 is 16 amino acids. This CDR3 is CASSQDGTAGSGELFF. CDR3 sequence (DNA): TGCGCCAGCAGCCAGGATGGGACAGCAGGGTCCGGGGAGCTGTTTTTT.

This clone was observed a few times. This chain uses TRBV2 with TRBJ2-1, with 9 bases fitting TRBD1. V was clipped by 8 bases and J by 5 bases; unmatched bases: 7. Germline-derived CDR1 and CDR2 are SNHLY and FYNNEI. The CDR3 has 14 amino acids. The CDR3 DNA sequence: TGTGCCAGCTCCACGGGACAGGGTAACAATGAGCAGTTCTTC. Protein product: CASSTGQGNNEQFF.

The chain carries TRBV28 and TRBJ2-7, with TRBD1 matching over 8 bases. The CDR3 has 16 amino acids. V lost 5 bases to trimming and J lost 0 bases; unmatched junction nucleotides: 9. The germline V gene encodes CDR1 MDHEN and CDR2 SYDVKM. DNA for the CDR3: TGTGCCAGCAGTATAAATCCGGACAGGGACTCCTACGAGCAGTACTTC. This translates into CASSINPDRDSYEQYF. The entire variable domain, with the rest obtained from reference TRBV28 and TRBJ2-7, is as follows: DVKVTQSSRYLVKRTGEKVFLECVQDMDHENMFWYRQDPGLGLRLIYFSYDVKMKEKGDIPEGYSVSREKKERFSLILESASTNQTSMYLCASSINPDRDSYEQYFGPGTRLTVT.

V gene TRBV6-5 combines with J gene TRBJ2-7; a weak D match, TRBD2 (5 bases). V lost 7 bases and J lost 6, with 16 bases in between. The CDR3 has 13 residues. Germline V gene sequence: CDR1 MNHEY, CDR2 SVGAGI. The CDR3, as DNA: TGTGCCAGCACCCCACAACAGAGGGCCGAGCAGTACTTC. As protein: CASTPQQRAEQYF.

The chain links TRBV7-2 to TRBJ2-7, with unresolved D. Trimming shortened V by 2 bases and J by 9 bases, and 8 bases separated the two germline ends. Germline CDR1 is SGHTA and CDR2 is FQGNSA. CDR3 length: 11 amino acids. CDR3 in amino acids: CASSLTARQYF. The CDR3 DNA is TGTGCCAGCAGCTTAACGGCCCGGCAGTACTTC.

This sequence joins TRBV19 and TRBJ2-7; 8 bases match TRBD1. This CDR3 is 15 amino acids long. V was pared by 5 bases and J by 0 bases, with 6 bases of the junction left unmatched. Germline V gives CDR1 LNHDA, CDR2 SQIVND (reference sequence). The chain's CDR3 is CASSPGTGDSYEQYF. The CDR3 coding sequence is TGTGCCAGTAGTCCCGGGACAGGAGACTCCTACGAGCAGTACTTC.

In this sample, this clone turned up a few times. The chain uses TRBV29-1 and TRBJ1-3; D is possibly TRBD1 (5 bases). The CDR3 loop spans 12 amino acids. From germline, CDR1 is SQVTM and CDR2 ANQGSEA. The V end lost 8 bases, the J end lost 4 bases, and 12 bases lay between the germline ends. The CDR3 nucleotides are TGCAGCCTCCGGGACTCAGGAAACACCATATATTTT. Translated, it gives CSLRDSGNTIYF.

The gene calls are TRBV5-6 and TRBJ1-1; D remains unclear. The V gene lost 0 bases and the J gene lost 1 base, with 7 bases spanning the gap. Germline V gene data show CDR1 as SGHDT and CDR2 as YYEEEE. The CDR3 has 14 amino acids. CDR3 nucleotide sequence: TGTGCCAGCAGCTTGGTCGGGGAGAACACTGAAGCTTTCTTT. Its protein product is CASSLVGENTEAFF.

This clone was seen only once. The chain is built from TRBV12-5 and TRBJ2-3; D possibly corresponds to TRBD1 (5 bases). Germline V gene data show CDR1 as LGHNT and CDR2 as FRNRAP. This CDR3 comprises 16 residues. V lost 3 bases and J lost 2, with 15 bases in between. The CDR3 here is CASGFTTQGTTDTQYF. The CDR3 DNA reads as TGTGCTAGTGGTTTTACTACCCAGGGTACCACAGATACGCAGTATTTT.